This T cell receptor (beta chain) was found in a study of blood T cells in healthy people across ages. V was trimmed by 6 bases and J by 4 bases, leaving 21 bases between them. Per germline, CDR1 MNHEY and CDR2 SVGEGT. The CDR3 runs to 17 residues. Isolation per sample recovered at least 6.5 million PBMCs. This clonotype has more than one count but fewer than ten. Combining a sample-barcoded 5' primer with a J-beta primer mix, a second PCR ran for about 7 to 11 cycles. MiXCR, run by TCRdb on the 5' RACE reads, gives a single entry per CDR3 protein. The sample has 780,000 or so distinct CDR3 sequences; roughly 25% are singletons. These data were also reused for a study on T cells of mothers and their children.

The chain has TRBV6-2 or TRBV6-3 and TRBJ1-4, with D possibly TRBD1 on 5 matching bases. This clonotype originated in a boy younger than 18 in good health. The sequencing input was blood. The CDR3 region has the DNA TGTGCCAGCAGCCCGCGGGGGTCTGGACGGATTAATGAAAAACTGTTTTTT. Translating gives CASSPRGSGRINEKLFF.